The sequence of this TCR beta chain was determined in a study of blood T cell repertoires in COVID-19. Sequencing used immunoSEQ multiplex PCR; TCRdb keeps in-frame clones, though not all of them. The sample lists about 36,000 clones, around 82% occurring once. Trimming removed 0 bases at V and 4 bases at J, with 9 bases between. The length of the CDR3 is 14 residues. Per the germline V gene, CDR1 is SGHTS and CDR2 is YDEGEE. The V gene is TRBV5-8, the J gene TRBJ2-3, with D tentatively TRBD2 (5 bases). The receptor was isolated from a man between 65 and 80 years old with acute or convalescent COVID-19. Sequencing was carried out using peripheral blood. The DNA for the CDR3 is TGTGCCAGCAGCTTGGATCCGGAGGCAGATACGCAGTATTTT. It translates to CASSLDPEADTQYF. The whole variable domain, filled in from reference TRBV5-8 and TRBJ2-3, reads EAGVTQSPTHLIKTRGQQATLRCSPISGHTSVYWYQQALGLGLQFLLWYDEGEERNRGNFPPRFSGRQFPNYSSELNVNALELEDSALYLCASSLDPEADTQYFGPGTRLTVL.